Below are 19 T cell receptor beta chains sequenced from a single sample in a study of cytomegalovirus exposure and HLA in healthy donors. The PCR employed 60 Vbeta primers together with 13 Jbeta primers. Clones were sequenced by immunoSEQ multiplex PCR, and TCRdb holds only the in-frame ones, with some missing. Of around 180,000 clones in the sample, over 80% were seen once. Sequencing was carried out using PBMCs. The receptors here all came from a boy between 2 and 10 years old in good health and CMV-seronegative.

The CDR3 sequence is CSVAGQGAYNEQFF. The CDR3 bases are TGCAGCGTGGCCGGACAGGGGGCCTACAATGAGCAGTTCTTC. This chain uses TRBV29-1 with TRBJ2-1; 10 bases line up with TRBD1. The trim removed 6 bases at V and 2 bases at J, leaving 4 bases unmatched. This CDR3 has 14 amino acids. CDR1 is SQVTM, CDR2 ANQGSEA, per germline.

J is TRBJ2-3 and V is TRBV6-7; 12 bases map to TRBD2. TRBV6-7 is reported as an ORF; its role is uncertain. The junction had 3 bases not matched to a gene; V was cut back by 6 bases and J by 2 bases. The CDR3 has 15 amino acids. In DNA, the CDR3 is TGTGCCAGCAGCGGACTAGCGGGGCTCACAGATACGCAGTATTTT. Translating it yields CASSGLAGLTDTQYF.

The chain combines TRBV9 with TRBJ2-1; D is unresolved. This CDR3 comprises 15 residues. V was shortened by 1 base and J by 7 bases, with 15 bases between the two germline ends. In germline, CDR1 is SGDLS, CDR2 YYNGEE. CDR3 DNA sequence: TGTGCCAGCAGCGTAACGGCAGTCAGGTTTAATGAGCAGTTCTTC. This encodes CASSVTAVRFNEQFF.

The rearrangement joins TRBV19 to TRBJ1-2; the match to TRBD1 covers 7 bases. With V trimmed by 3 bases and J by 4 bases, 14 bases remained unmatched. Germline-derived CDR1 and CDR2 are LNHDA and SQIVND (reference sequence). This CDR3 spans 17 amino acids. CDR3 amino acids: CASSITGQPLITYGYTF. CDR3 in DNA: TGTGCCAGTAGTATTACGGGACAGCCATTAATAACCTATGGCTACACCTTC.

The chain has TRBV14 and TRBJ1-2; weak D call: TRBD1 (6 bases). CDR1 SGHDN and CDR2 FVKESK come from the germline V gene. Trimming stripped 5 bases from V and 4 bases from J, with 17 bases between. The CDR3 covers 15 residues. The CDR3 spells CASSSVGGYIYGYTF. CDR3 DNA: TGTGCCAGCAGCTCCGTTGGGGGCTACATCTATGGCTACACCTTC.

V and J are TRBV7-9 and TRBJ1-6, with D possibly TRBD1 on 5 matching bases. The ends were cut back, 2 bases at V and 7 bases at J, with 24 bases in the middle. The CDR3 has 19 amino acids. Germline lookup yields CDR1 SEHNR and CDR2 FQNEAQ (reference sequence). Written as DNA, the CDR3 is TGTGCCAGCAGCTTAAACATCAGGGCCAGGTCTTCCTCAAATTCACCCCTCCACTTT. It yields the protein CASSLNIRARSSSNSPLHF. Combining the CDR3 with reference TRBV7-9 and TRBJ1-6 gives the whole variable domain DTGVSQNPRHKITKRGQNVTFRCDPISEHNRLYWYRQTLGQGPEFLTYFQNEAQLEKSRLLSDRFSAERPKGSFSTLEIQRTEQGDSAMYLCASSLNIRARSSSNSPLHFGNGTRLTVT.

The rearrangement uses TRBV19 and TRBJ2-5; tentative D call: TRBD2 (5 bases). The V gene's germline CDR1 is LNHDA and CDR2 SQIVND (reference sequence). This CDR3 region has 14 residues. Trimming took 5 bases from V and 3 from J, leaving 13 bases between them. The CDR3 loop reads CASSVGLPEETQYF. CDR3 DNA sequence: TGTGCCAGTAGTGTCGGACTCCCCGAAGAGACCCAGTACTTC.

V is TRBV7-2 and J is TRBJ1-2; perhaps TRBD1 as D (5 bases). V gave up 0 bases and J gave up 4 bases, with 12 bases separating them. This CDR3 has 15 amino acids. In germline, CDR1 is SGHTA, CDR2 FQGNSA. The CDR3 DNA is TGTGCCAGCAGCTTAGCGGGGGGTTGGGCCTATGGCTACACCTTC. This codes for CASSLAGGWAYGYTF.

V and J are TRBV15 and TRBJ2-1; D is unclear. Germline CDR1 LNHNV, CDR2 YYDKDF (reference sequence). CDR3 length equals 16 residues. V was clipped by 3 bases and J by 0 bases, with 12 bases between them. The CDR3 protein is CATSSILLSSYNEQFF. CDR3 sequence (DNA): TGTGCCACCAGCAGTATCCTCCTTAGCTCCTACAATGAGCAGTTCTTC.

CDR3 loop: CASSSDSNNEQFF. The DNA of the CDR3 is TGTGCCAGCAGCTCGGACAGTAACAATGAGCAGTTCTTC. The chain joins TRBV5-4 to TRBJ2-1, with D maybe TRBD1 (6 bases). Germline values: CDR1 SGHNT, CDR2 YYREEE (reference sequence). The CDR3 has 13 amino acids. V lost 3 bases and J lost 5, with 9 bases in between.

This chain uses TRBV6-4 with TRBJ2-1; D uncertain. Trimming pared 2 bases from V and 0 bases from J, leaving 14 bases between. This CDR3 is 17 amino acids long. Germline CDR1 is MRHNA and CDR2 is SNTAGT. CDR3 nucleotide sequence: TGTGCCAGCAGTGACAACGTGCGGTTGAGCTCCTACAATGAGCAGTTCTTC. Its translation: CASSDNVRLSSYNEQFF.

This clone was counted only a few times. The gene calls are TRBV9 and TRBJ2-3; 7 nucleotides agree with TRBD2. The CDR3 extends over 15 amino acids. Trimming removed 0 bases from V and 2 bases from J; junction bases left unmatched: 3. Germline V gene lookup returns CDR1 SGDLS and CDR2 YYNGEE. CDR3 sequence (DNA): TGTGCCAGCAGCGTAGAAGGGAGGGCCACAGATACGCAGTATTTT. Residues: CASSVEGRATDTQYF.

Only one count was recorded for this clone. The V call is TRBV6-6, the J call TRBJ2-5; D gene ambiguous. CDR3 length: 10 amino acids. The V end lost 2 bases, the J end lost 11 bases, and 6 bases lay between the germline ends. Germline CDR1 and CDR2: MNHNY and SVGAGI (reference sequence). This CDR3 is CASSYPPQYF. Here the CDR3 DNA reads TGTGCCAGCAGTTACCCCCCTCAGTACTTC.

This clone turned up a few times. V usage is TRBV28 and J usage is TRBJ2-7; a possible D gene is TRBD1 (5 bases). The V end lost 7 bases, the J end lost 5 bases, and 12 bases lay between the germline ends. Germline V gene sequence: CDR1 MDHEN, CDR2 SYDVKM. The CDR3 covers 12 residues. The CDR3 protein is CASKMGRDEQYF. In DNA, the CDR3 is TGTGCCAGCAAGATGGGCAGGGACGAGCAGTACTTC.

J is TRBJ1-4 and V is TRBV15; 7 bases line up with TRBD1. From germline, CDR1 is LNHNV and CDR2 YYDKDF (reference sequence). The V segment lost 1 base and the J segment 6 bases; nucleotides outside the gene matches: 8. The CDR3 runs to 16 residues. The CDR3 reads CATSRVGDREDEKLFF. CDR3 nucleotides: TGTGCCACCAGCAGAGTGGGTGACAGGGAAGATGAAAAACTGTTTTTT.

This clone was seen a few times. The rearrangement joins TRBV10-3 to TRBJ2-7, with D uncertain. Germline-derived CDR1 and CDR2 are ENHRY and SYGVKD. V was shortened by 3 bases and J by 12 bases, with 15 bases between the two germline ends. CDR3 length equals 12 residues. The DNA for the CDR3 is TGTGCCATCAGTGATGGGTCGGGTCCTAGGTACTTC. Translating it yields CAISDGSGPRYF.

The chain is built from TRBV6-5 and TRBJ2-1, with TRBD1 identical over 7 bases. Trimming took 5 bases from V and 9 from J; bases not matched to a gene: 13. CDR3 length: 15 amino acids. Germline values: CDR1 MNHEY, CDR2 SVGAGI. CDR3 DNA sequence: TGTGCCAGCAGTCTCAATCTACCAGGGGGAAGTGAGCAGTTCTTC. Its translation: CASSLNLPGGSEQFF.

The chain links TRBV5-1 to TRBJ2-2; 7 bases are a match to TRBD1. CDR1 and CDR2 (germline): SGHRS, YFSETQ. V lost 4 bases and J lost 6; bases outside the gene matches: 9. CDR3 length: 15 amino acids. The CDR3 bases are TGCGCCAGCAGCATGCAGGGGGAAAGGGCCGGGGAGCTGTTTTTT. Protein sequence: CASSMQGERAGELFF.

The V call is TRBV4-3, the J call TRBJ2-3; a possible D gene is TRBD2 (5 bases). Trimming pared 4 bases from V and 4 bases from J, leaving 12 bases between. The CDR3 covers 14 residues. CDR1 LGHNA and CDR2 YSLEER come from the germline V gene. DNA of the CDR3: TGCGCCAGCAGCCTAATGCACGGGGCAGATACGCAGTATTTT. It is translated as CASSLMHGADTQYF.